This TCR beta chain was obtained from a study of vaccination and CD4 T cells after COVID-19. The sample holds one count of this clonotype. Antigen: not known. The sample's treatment: approximately 11-day PBMC culture with coronavirus spike peptide pools or control peptides (ViraFEST assay). From germline, CDR1 is MNHEY and CDR2 SVGAGI. V trimming: 0 bases; J trimming: 5 bases; junction bases outside the gene matches: 8. The CDR3 covers 16 residues. Sequenced with the Oncomine TCR Beta short-read assay was DNA taken from cultured CD4+ T cells. TCRdb re-called the PCR reads with MiXCR, one entry per CDR3 protein. The data show nearly 20,000 distinct CDR3 sequences, over 60% seen once.

Sample: CD4+ T cells from blood, cultured in vitro, taken after SARS-CoV-2 vaccination. The V and J genes are TRBV6-5 and TRBJ2-5, with 8 positions matching TRBD2. This TCR derives from a human donor who received a COVID-19 vaccine. This chain's CDR3 is CASSYSWSGGEETQYF. CDR3 in DNA: TGTGCCAGCAGTTACTCTTGGAGCGGGGGTGAGGAGACCCAGTACTTC.